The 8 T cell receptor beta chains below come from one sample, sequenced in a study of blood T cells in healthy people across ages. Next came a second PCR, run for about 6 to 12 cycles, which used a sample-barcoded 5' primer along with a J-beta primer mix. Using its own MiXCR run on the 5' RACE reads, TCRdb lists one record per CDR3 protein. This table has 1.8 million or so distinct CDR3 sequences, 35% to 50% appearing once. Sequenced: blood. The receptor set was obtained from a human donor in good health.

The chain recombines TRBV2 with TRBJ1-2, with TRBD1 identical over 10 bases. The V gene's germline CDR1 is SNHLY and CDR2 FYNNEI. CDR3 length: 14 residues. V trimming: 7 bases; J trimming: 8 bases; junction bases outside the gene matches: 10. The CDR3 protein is CASTSTGGIEGYTF. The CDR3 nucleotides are TGTGCCAGCACTTCGACAGGGGGCATTGAAGGCTACACCTTC.

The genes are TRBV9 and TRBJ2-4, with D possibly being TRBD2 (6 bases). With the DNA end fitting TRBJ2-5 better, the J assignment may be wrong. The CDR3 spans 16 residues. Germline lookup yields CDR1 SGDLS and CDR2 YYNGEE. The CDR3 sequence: CASSTSTRLGQETQYF. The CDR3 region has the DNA TGTGCCAGCAGCACTTCGACTAGATTGGGCCAAGAGACCCAGTACTTC.

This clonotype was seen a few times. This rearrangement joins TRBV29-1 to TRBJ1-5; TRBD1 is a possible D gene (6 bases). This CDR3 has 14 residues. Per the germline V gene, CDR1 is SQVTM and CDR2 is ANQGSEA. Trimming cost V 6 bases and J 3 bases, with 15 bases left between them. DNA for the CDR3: TGCAGCGTCAGGGGATTAGGGTCCAATCAGCCCCAGCATTTT. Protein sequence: CSVRGLGSNQPQHF.

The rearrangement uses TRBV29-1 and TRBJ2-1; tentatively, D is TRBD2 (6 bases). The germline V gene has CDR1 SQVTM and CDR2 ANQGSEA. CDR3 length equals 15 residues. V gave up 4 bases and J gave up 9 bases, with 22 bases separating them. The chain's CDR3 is CSVAGRQTPRLEQFF. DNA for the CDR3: TGCAGCGTTGCCGGGAGACAAACTCCAAGGCTTGAGCAGTTCTTC.

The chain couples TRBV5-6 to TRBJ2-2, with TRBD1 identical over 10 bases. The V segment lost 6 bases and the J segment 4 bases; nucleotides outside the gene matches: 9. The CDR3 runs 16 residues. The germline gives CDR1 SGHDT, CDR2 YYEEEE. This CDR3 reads CASTFDRGLSTGELFF. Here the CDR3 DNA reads TGTGCCAGCACCTTTGACAGGGGGCTGAGCACCGGGGAGCTGTTTTTT.

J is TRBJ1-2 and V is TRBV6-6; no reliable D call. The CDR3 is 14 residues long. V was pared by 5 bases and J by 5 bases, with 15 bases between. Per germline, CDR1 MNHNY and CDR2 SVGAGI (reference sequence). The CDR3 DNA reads TGTGCCAGCAGTCCCGGTCAGTCCCTTTATGGCTACACCTTC. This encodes CASSPGQSLYGYTF.

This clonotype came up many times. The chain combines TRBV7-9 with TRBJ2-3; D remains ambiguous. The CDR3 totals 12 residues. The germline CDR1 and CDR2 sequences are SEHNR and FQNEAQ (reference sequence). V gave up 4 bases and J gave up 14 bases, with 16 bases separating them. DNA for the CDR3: TGTGCCAGCAGCTGGGGTCTTTTGGTTGGGTATTTT. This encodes CASSWGLLVGYF.

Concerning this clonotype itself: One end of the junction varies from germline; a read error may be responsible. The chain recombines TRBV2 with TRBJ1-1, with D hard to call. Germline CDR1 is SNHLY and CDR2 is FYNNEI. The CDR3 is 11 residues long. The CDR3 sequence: CTSSVYTGAFF. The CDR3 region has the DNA TGTACCAGCAGTGTCTACACTGGAGCTTTCTTT.